The T cell receptor (beta chain) under discussion was sequenced for a study of HIV-infected patients and healthy controls. cDNA was made from around 0.5 ug RNA using alpha and beta constant primers. Each of the alpha and beta chains got its own library through chain-specific third strand synthesis with indices. TCRdb ran MiXCR on the 5' RACE reads and lists one entry per CDR3 protein. The data contain under 15,000 distinct CDR3 sequences, 5% to 5.5% of them singletons. Study results and caveats: MAIT alpha-chain CDR3s were frequent in healthy controls, depleted in HIV+.

Whole blood was used without fractionation, so all unsorted peripheral T cells were included. This clonotype was found many times. What it binds is unknown. V was cut by 3 bases and J by 0 bases, with 9 bases left in between. The CDR3 length is 15 residues. Germline CDR1 is LGHDT and CDR2 is YNNKEL (reference sequence). Sequencing used blood. This chain joins TRBV3-1 and TRBJ1-3, with D hard to call. The clonotype was recovered from an adult in good health. CDR3 amino acids: CASSHRISSGNTIYF. CDR3 nucleotide sequence: TGTGCCAGCAGCCACAGAATTAGCTCTGGAAACACCATATATTTT.